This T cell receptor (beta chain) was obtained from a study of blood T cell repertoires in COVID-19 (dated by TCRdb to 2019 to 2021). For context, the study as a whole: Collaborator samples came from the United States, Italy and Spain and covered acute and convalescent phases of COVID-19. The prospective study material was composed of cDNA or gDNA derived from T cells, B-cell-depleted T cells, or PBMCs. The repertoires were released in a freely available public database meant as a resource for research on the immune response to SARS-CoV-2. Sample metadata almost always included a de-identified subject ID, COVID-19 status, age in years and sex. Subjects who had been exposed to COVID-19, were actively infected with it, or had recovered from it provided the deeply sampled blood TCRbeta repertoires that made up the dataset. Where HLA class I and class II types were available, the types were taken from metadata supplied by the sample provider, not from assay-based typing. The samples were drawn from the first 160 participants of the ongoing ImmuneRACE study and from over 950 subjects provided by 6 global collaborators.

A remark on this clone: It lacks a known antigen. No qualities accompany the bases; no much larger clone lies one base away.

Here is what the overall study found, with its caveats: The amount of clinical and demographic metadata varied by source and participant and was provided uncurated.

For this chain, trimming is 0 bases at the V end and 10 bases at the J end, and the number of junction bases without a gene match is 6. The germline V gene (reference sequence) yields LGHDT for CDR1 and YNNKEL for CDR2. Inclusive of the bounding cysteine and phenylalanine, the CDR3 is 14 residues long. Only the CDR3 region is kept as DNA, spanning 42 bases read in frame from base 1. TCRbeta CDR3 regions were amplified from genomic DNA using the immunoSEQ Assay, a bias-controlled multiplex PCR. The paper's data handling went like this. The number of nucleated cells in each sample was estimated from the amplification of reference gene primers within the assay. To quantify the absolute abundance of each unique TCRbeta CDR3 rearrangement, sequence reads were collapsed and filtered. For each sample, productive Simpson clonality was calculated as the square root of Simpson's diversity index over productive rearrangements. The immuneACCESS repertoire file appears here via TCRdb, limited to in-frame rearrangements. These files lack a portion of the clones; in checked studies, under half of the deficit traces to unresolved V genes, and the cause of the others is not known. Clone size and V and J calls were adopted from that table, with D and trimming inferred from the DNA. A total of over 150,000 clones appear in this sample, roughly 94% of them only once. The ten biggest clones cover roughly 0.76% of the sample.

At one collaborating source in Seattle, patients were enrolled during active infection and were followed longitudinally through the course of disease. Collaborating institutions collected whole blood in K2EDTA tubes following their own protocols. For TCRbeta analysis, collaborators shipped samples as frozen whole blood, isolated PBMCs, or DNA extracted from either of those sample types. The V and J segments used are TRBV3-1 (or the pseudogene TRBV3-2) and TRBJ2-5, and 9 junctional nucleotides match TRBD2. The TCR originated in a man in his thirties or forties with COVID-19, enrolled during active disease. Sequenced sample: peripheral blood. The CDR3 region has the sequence CASSQEGVRGGQYF. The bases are TGTGCCAGCAGCCAAGAAGGCGTGCGGGGGGGCCAGTACTTC.